Here is one TCR beta chain with its context. This CDR3 spans 16 amino acids. Per the germline V gene, CDR1 is MNHEY and CDR2 is SMNVEV (reference sequence). Losses at the gene ends were 2 bases for V and 6 bases for J; bases not matched to a gene: 9. This sample stems from a study of blood T cell repertoires in COVID-19. The overall study: The United States, Italy and Spain were the sources of the acute and convalescent COVID-19 samples. From T cells, B-cell-depleted T cells, or PBMCs came the material, which was cDNA or gDNA.

Clones were sequenced by immunoSEQ multiplex PCR, and TCRdb holds only the in-frame ones, with some missing. The sample lists some 290,000 clones, 90% seen once, with 1% in the top ten. Sequencing was done on a sample of peripheral blood. The V call is TRBV27, the J call TRBJ2-1; 8 positions match TRBD1. The receptor's source is a middle-aged woman with COVID-19, enrolled during active disease. CDR3 nucleotide sequence: TGTGCCAGCAGTTTAGTAGGACAGGGAGCCAGCAATGAGCAGTTCTTC. This translates into CASSLVGQGASNEQFF.